These 14 T cell receptor beta chains were all obtained from the same sample, sequenced in a study of T cell clonality in common variable immunodeficiency. Notes on the study in general: Reportedly, TCR beta sequences from common variable immunodeficiency showed fewer deletions and N-nucleotide insertions.

Their cognate antigens are unknown. Produced via immunoSEQ multiplex PCR; TCRdb's table is partial and in-frame only. The data list 20,000 to 25,000 clones, none observed once; over 2% falls to the top ten. The sequenced material came from peripheral blood mononuclear cells. The receptors stem from a human donor with common variable immunodeficiency.

This clone has more than one count but fewer than ten. The read falls 3 residues short of the CDR3 end, and the missing part is taken from the germline J gene. The V and J genes are TRBV5-1 and TRBJ2-1; no firm D call. Germline CDR1 SGHRS, CDR2 YFSETQ. The V end was cut by 0 bases, the J end by 9 bases, with 13 bases between. CDR3 length equals 14 residues. Incomplete CDR3 DNA: TGCGCCAGCAGCTTGGACGCGTTTGTGTTTGAG. This sequence encodes CASSLDAFVFE. The complete CDR3 sequence is CASSLDAFVFEQFF.

At least ten counts were recorded for this clone. The read ends 3 residues shy of where the CDR3 ends; the end is completed using the germline J gene. J is TRBJ2-1 and V is TRBV13, with D tentatively TRBD2 (6 bases). The length of the CDR3 is 16 residues. From germline, CDR1 is PRHDT and CDR2 FYEKMQ (reference sequence). With 5 bases removed from V and 0 bases from J, the gap between germline ends came to 14 bases. CDR3 DNA, as far as it was read: TGTGCCAGCAGCCAGGGACTTCTTAGCTCCTACAATGAG. This gives the protein CASSQGLLSSYNE. In full, the CDR3 is CASSQGLLSSYNEQFF.

Many counts were recorded for this clone. With the read ending 3 residues before the CDR3 end, the germline J gene is used to fill in that end. The chain recombines TRBV7-2 with TRBJ2-7, with 10 bases matching TRBD1. Trimming took 7 bases from V and 3 from J; bases not matched to a gene: 6. Germline assignment: CDR1 SGHTA and CDR2 FQGNSA. The CDR3 extends over 14 amino acids. CDR3 sequence reads: CASTRDRGRYEQYF. Partial CDR3 DNA: TGTGCCAGCACCAGGGACAGGGGACGCTACGAG. The whole variable domain, remainder taken from reference TRBV7-2 and TRBJ2-7, is GAGVSQSPSNKVTEKGKDVELRCDPISGHTALYWYRQSLGQGLEFLIYFQGNSAPDKSGLPSDRFSAERTGGSVSTLTIQRTQQEDSAVYLCASTRDRGRYEQYFGPGTRLTVT.

On this clone: The read ends 3 residues shy of where the CDR3 ends; the end is completed using the germline J gene. The chain uses TRBV30 and TRBJ1-2, with TRBD1 identical over 8 bases. Germline loops: CDR1 GTSNPN, CDR2 SVGIG (reference sequence). CDR3 length equals 13 residues. CDR3 DNA (partial): TGTGCCTGGAGGACGACAGGGGTAAGGACC. This translates into CAWRTTGVRT. The entire CDR3 protein reads CAWRTTGVRTYTF.

Concerning this clone: Read coverage stops 3 residues before the CDR3 terminus; the germline J gene supplies the remainder. The chain combines TRBV7-8 with TRBJ2-3; 9 bases match TRBD2. Unmatched junction bases numbered 6, after V lost 2 bases and J lost 6 bases. Germline V CDR1 and CDR2: SGHVS, FQNEAQ. The CDR3 has 15 amino acids. CDR3 amino acids: CASSLRGGAGDTQYF. Partial CDR3 DNA: TGTGCCAGCAGCTTACGCGGGGGGGCGGGGGATACG.

The table lists this clone with many counts. The read stops 3 residues short of the end of the CDR3; the missing end is completed from the germline J gene. The V gene is TRBV18, the J gene TRBJ2-2; 7 nucleotides agree with TRBD1. In germline, CDR1 is KGHSH, CDR2 LQKENI. The CDR3 is 16 amino acids. After removal of 3 bases from V and 2 bases from J, the junction contained 6 bases not matched to a gene. The CDR3 bases that were read are TGTGCCAGCTCACCTTCCGGGACAGCCAACACCGGGGAG. This sequence encodes CASSPSGTANTGE. The full CDR3 protein is CASSPSGTANTGELFF.

This clone was counted many times. The read terminates 3 residues before the CDR3 end, so the remaining end is supplied by the germline J gene. The J gene is TRBJ2-5, the V gene TRBV5-1; 8 bases align to TRBD2. The V gene's germline CDR1 is SGHRS and CDR2 YFSETQ. The CDR3 loop spans 13 amino acids. The junction had 2 bases not matched to a gene; V was cut back by 3 bases and J by 4 bases. CDR3 region: CASSSGLGETQYF. CDR3 bases read: TGCGCCAGCAGCTCGGGACTAGGAGAGACC.

This clone has at least ten counts. The CDR3 end falls 3 residues outside the read, so it is completed with the germline J gene. This chain joins TRBV20-1 and TRBJ2-1; 15 bases fit TRBD2. CDR1 and CDR2 (germline): DFQATT, SNEGSKA (reference sequence). The CDR3 has 17 residues. Trimming cost V 6 bases and J 4 bases; bases outside gene matches: 10. The CDR3 DNA, read in part, is TGCAGTGCAGGGGGCGGGACTAGCGGGGGGCTGTACAATGAG. It yields the protein CSAGGGTSGGLYNE. The CDR3 in full is CSAGGGTSGGLYNEQFF.

This clone occurred many times. The DNA ends 3 residues before the CDR3 does, and the rest of the CDR3 is filled in from the germline J gene. This chain links TRBV12-3 or TRBV12-4 with TRBJ2-7; 7 positions agree with TRBD1. Unmatched junction bases numbered 4, after V lost 0 bases and J lost 2 bases. There are 15 residues in the CDR3. This chain's CDR3 is CASSLAPGQTYEQYF. The part of the CDR3 DNA that was read is TGTGCCAGCAGTTTAGCACCGGGACAGACCTACGAG.

This clone has a handful of counts. The missing CDR3 end, 3 residues past where the read stops, is filled in from the germline J gene. The chain links TRBV5-1 to TRBJ1-2, with a tentative D call TRBD1 (6 bases). CDR1 and CDR2 (germline): SGHRS, YFSETQ. CDR3 length: 13 amino acids. The CDR3 bases that were read are TGCGCCAGCAGCCACGCGGGGGGCGAGGGC. Encoded protein: CASSHAGGEG. The whole CDR3 sequence reads CASSHAGGEGYTF.

This clone was recorded at least ten times. The read finishes 3 residues shy of the CDR3 end, and the germline J gene is used to complete it. J is TRBJ2-5 and V is TRBV5-6, with 9 bases fitting TRBD2. This CDR3 comprises 14 residues. CDR1 and CDR2 from the germline V gene are SGHDT and YYEEEE. The trim removed 4 bases at V and 7 bases at J, leaving 8 bases unmatched. CDR3 loop: CASSGSGGAGTQYF. Incomplete CDR3 DNA: TGTGCCAGCAGCGGTAGCGGGGGCGCCGGGACC.

Many counts were recorded for this clone. The sequenced fragment ends 3 residues before the CDR3 boundary, so the rest is inferred from the germline J gene. The chain carries TRBV19 and TRBJ2-5; 10 nucleotides line up with TRBD2. The CDR3 runs 16 residues. J gave up 5 bases and V 2 bases, and 8 bases lay outside the gene matches. Germline CDR1 is LNHDA and CDR2 is SQIVND (reference sequence). The DNA read from the CDR3 is TGTGCCAGTAGTATATTGGCTAGCGGGGGAATGGAGACC. It yields the protein CASSILASGGMET. The entire CDR3 is CASSILASGGMETQYF.

This clone was seen many times. The read ends 3 residues early relative to the CDR3; the germline J gene fills the gap. The chain combines TRBV11-2 with TRBJ1-5; D is perhaps TRBD1 (6 bases). The ends were cut back, 4 bases at V and 4 bases at J, with 8 bases in the middle. CDR3 length: 13 residues. In germline, CDR1 is SGHAT, CDR2 FQNNGV. CDR3 sequence: CASSWTDNQPQHF. Incomplete CDR3 DNA: TGTGCCAGCAGCTGGACAGATAATCAGCCC.

This clone was recorded many times. The read finishes 3 residues shy of the CDR3 end, and the germline J gene is used to complete it. The rearrangement joins TRBV20-1 to TRBJ2-3; D is unresolved. V shed 1 base and J shed 1 base, with 3 bases lying between them. Germline V gives CDR1 DFQATT, CDR2 SNEGSKA (reference sequence). This CDR3 has 12 residues. CDR3 bases read: TGCAGTGCTAGAGTCGGCACAGATACG. Residues: CSARVGTDT. The whole CDR3 reads CSARVGTDTQYF.